The T cell receptor beta chain under discussion was sequenced for a study of T cell responses to AZD1222 COVID-19 vaccine. Whole-study results and caveats: Donors were chiefly white British, with a greater number of females, and clonal diversity was perhaps underestimated. Baseline seropositivity characterized only a handful of AZD1222 recipients. The breadth and depth of Spike-specific TCRs increased once two AZD1222 doses had been given.

In the case of this clone: Its antigen is as yet unknown.

The germline CDR1 and CDR2 sequences are LGHDT and YNNKEL (reference sequence). Trimming removed 1 base at V and 11 bases at J, with 9 bases between. The CDR3 consists of 12 residues. The method was immunoSEQ multiplex PCR; TCRdb's version includes in-frame clones alone and lacks a portion of them. The sample has 95,000 to 150,000 clones, around 90% seen once. The chain has TRBV3-1 (or the pseudogene TRBV3-2) and TRBJ1-3; D uncertain. Here the sequenced sample was peripheral blood, taken on day 0 of AZD1222 vaccination. The receptor comes from an adult in good health. CDR3 sequence: CASSQAWAPIYF. DNA of the CDR3: TGTGCCAGCAGCCAAGCATGGGCTCCCATATATTTT.